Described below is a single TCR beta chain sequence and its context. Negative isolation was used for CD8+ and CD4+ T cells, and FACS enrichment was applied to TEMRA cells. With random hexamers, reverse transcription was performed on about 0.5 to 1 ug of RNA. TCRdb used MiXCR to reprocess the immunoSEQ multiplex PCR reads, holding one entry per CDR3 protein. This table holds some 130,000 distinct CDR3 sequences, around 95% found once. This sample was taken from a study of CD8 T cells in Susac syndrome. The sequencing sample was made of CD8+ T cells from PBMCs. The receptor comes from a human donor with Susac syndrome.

Here the CDR3 reads CASISGGGNEQFF. The CDR3 DNA follows: TGTGCCAGCATCTCTGGCGGAGGAAATGAGCAGTTCTTC. This chain joins TRBV6-1 and TRBJ2-1, with D possibly TRBD2 on 5 matching bases. Germline lookup yields CDR1 MNHNS and CDR2 SASEGT. Trimming took 7 bases from V and 7 from J, leaving 14 bases between them. This CDR3 is built from 13 residues.